Below, 10 T cell receptor beta chains from the same sample are listed, as sequenced in a study of T cell responses to AZD1222 COVID-19 vaccine. The data were produced by immunoSEQ multiplex PCR, yet TCRdb's version contains in-frame clones alone and is incomplete. The table shows fewer than 100,000 clones, with roughly 90% occurring only once. Material: peripheral blood, obtained 28 days after the second AZD1222 dose. The source is an adult who received the AZD1222 COVID-19 vaccine.

The chain combines TRBV24-1 with TRBJ2-3; D unresolved. Germline CDR1 and CDR2: KGHDR and SFDVKD. The CDR3 totals 15 residues. Trimming left V 5 bases short and J 5 bases short, with 16 bases between. The CDR3 loop is CATSAPWPLGDTQYF. CDR3 nucleotides: TGTGCCACCAGTGCCCCTTGGCCGTTAGGAGATACGCAGTATTTT.

The chain combines TRBV7-2 with TRBJ2-1, with a weak D call TRBD1 (6 bases). Germline V lookup: CDR1 SGHTA, CDR2 FQGNSA. The ends were cut back, 2 bases at V and 6 bases at J, with 14 bases in the middle. The CDR3 has 15 amino acids. This chain's CDR3 is CASSLTAGAGNEQFF. The CDR3, as DNA: TGTGCCAGCAGCTTAACGGCAGGGGCCGGCAATGAGCAGTTCTTC.

The rearrangement uses TRBV7-3 and TRBJ2-5; weak D call: TRBD1 (5 bases). Trimming stripped 6 bases from V and 1 base from J, with 12 bases between. Per germline, CDR1 SGHTA and CDR2 FQGTGA. The CDR3 covers 14 residues. CDR3 residues: CASSFQGSQETQYF. CDR3 in DNA: TGTGCCAGCAGTTTTCAGGGAAGCCAAGAGACCCAGTACTTC. The full variable domain, completed using reference TRBV7-3 and TRBJ2-5, is GAGVSQTPSNKVTEKGKYVELRCDPISGHTALYWYRQSLGQGPEFLIYFQGTGAADDSGLPNDRFFAVRPEGSVSTLKIQRTERGDSAVYLCASSFQGSQETQYFGPGTRLLVL.

J is TRBJ1-5 and V is TRBV19, with D possibly matching TRBD1 (6 bases). Germline V gene sequence: CDR1 LNHDA, CDR2 SQIVND (reference sequence). This CDR3 is 15 amino acids long. Trimming shortened V by 9 bases and J by 10 bases, and 25 bases separated the two germline ends. CDR3 in DNA: TGTGCCAGCCCCGTCGGATGGGGGCGCCTGGGCCCCCAGCATTTT. Its protein product is CASPVGWGRLGPQHF.

The gene calls are TRBV6-5 and TRBJ2-6; D is uncertain. The CDR3 runs to 14 residues. The germline V gene encodes CDR1 MNHEY and CDR2 SVGAGI. V lost 3 bases and J 0 bases, leaving 3 bases between the germline ends. The CDR3 nucleotides are TGTGCCAGCAGTTATGGCTCTGGGGCCAACGTCCTGACTTTC. Its protein product is CASSYGSGANVLTF.

The rearrangement uses TRBV3-1 (or the pseudogene TRBV3-2) and TRBJ2-1; TRBD1 might be the D (6 bases). The V end lost 2 bases, the J end lost 5 bases, and 13 bases lay between the germline ends. Germline-derived CDR1 and CDR2 are LGHDT and YNNKEL (reference sequence). This CDR3 contains 15 residues. The CDR3 reads CASSQPGGGHNEQFF. The DNA for the CDR3 is TGTGCCAGCAGCCAACCTGGGGGCGGACACAATGAGCAGTTCTTC.

This sequence joins TRBV19 and TRBJ1-1; 8 bases line up with TRBD1. CDR1 is LNHDA and CDR2 is SQIVND in the germline V gene (reference sequence). The CDR3 runs to 17 residues. V trimming: 4 bases; J trimming: 0 bases; junction bases outside the gene matches: 10. The DNA of the CDR3 is TGTGCCAGTAGTAGGAAGGGACAGGCGTACATGAACACTGAAGCTTTCTTT. Its translation is CASSRKGQAYMNTEAFF.

The genes are TRBV7-6 and TRBJ2-7, with D tentatively TRBD1 (5 bases). Germline lookup yields CDR1 SGHVS and CDR2 FNYEAQ. The germline V and J ends were trimmed by 5 bases and 0 bases, with 14 bases remaining between them. This CDR3 region has 15 residues. The CDR3 protein is CASSNTGESSYEQYF. Here the CDR3 DNA reads TGTGCCAGCAGCAATACAGGAGAAAGCTCCTACGAGCAGTACTTC.

The V call is TRBV5-5, the J call TRBJ1-6; D is ambiguous. Trimming pared 0 bases from V and 7 bases from J, leaving 14 bases between. This CDR3 has 16 residues. CDR1 and CDR2 from the germline V gene are SGHKS and YYEKEE (reference sequence). The CDR3 DNA reads TGTGCCAGCAGCTTGGGGCCTCCGGGCTCCAATTCACCCCTCCACTTT. Its translation: CASSLGPPGSNSPLHF.

The V and J genes are TRBV9 and TRBJ2-7; 8 bases match TRBD2. This CDR3 has 16 amino acids. After removal of 4 bases from V and 2 bases from J, the junction contained 11 bases not matched to a gene. CDR1 and CDR2 (germline): SGDLS, YYNGEE. The CDR3 region is CASSPSGGSGAYEQYF. DNA of the CDR3: TGTGCCAGCAGCCCAAGCGGAGGTAGCGGGGCCTACGAGCAGTACTTC.